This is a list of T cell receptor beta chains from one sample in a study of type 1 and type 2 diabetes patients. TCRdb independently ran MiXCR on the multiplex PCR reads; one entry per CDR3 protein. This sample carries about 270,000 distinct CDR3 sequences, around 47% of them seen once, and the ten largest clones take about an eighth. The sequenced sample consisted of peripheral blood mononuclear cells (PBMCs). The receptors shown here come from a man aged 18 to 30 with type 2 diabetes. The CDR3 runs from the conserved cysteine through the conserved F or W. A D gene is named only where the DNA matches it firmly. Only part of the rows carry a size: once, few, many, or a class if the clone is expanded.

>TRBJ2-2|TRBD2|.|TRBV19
CASSLAGGFNTGELFF
TGTGCCAGTAGCCTAGCGGGGGGCTTCAACACCGGGGAGCTGTTTTTT
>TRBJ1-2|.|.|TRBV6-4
CASSPAPGISGYTF
TGTGCCAGCAGTCCCGCGCCGGGGATTTCAGGCTACACCTTC
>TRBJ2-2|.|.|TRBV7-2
CASSFTGAGDTGELFF
TGTGCCAGCAGCTTCACCGGGGCAGGGGACACCGGGGAGCTGTTTTTT
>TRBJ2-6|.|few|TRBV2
CASSGQGGLFKSGANVLTF
TGTGCCAGCAGTGGACAGGGAGGCTTATTTAAATCTGGGGCCAACGTCCTGACTTTC
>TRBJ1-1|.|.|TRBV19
CASTRDPWGTEAFF
TGTGCCAGTACCCGAGACCCTTGGGGCACTGAAGCTTTCTTT
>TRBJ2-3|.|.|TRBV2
CASGELRGSTDTQYF
TGTGCCAGCGGTGAACTGCGGGGCAGCACAGATACGCAGTATTTT
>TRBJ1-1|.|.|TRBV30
CAWRTNYGAFF
TGTGCCTGGAGAACGAATTATGGGGCTTTCTTT
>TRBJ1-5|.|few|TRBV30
CAWGGGDGQPQHF
TGTGCCTGGGGCGGGGGGGATGGGCAGCCCCAGCATTTT
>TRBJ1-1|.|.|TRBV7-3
CASSLDLFDTEAFF
TGTGCCAGCAGCTTAGACCTTTTTGACACTGAAGCTTTCTTT
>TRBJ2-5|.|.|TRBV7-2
CASSQLVGEETQYF
TGTGCCAGCAGCCAACTGGTAGGGGAAGAGACCCAGTACTTC
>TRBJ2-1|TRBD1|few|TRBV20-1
CSARGTGYNEQFF
TGCAGTGCTAGGGGGACAGGGTACAATGAGCAGTTCTTC
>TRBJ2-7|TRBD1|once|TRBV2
CASSTAGGASVEQYF
TGTGCCAGCAGTACAGCAGGGGGCGCGTCTGTCGAGCAGTACTTC
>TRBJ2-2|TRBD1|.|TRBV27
CASWGQGATGELFF
TGTGCCAGCTGGGGACAGGGGGCAACCGGGGAGCTGTTTTTT
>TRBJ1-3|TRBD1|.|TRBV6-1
CASSSGGSGNTIYF
TGTGCCAGCTCCTCAGGGGGCTCTGGAAACACCATATATTTT
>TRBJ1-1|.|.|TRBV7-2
CASSLALNTEAFF
TGTGCCAGCAGCTTAGCACTGAACACTGAAGCTTTCTTT
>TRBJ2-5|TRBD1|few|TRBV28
CASSLRQGGETQYF
TGTGCCAGCAGTTTACGACAGGGCGGGGAGACCCAGTACTTC
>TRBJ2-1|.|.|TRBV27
CASSLRAPPAGLDNEQFF
TGTGCCAGCAGTTTACGGGCCCCCCCAGCTGGTTTAGACAATGAGCAGTTCTTC
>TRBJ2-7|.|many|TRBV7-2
CASSRINEQYF
TGTGCCAGCAGCCGCATCAACGAGCAGTACTTC
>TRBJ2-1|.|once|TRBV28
CASSRGGTGTEQFF
TGTGCCAGCAGTCGGGGGGGGACAGGAACTGAGCAGTTCTTC
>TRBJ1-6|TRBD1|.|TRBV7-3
CASSPDTGGALDSPLHF
TGTGCCAGCAGCCCCGACACAGGGGGCGCTTTGGATTCACCCCTCCACTTT
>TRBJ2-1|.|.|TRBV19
CASSSSLAGRHNEQFF
TGTGCCAGTAGCTCCTCCTTGGCGGGAAGGCACAATGAGCAGTTCTTC
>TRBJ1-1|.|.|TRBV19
CASSPQGRSNTEAFF
TGTGCCAGCAGTCCCCAAGGACGGTCGAACACTGAAGCTTTCTTT
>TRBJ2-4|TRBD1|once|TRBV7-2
CASSPSGQKYF
TGTGCCAGCAGCCCTTCGGGACAGAAGTACTTC
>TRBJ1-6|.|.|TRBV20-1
CSALDAATYNLPLHF
TGCAGTGCTCTGGACGCGGCCACCTATAATTTACCCCTCCACTTT
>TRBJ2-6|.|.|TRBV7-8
CASNRVGWPSGANVLTF
TGTGCCAGTAACCGGGTAGGTTGGCCCTCTGGGGCCAACGTCCTGACTTTC
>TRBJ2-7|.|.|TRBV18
CASSPSLSQGPYEQYF
TGTGCCAGCTCACCATCCCTATCGCAGGGCCCCTACGAGCAGTACTTC
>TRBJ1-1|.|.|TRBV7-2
CASSLFGGKAFF
TGTGCCAGCAGCTTATTCGGGGGGAAGGCTTTCTTT
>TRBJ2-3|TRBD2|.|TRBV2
CASSANRGLAGGTDTQYF
TGTGCCAGCAGTGCTAACCGTGGACTAGCGGGGGGCACAGATACGCAGTATTTT
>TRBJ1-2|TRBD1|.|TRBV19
CATRELGQSEGYTF
TGTGCCACCCGAGAACTGGGACAGTCGGAAGGCTACACCTTC
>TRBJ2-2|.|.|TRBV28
CASSGEEARAGELFF
TGTGCCAGCAGTGGGGAAGAGGCTAGGGCCGGGGAGCTGTTTTTT
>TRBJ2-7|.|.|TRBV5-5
CASSLAGAVNEQYF
TGTGCCAGCAGCTTGGCGGGGGCGGTCAACGAGCAGTACTTC
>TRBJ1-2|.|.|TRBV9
CASSVTETAFYGYTF
TGTGCCAGCAGCGTAACCGAGACAGCGTTCTATGGCTACACCTTC
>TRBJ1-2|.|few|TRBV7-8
CATSEYGVRNGYTF
TGTGCCACCAGTGAATATGGGGTTAGGAACGGCTACACCTTC
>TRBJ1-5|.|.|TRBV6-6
CASRGLSNQPQHF
TGTGCCAGCAGGGGATTGAGCAATCAGCCCCAGCATTTT
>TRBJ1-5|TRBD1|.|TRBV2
CASSTGTGHQPQHF
TGTGCCAGCAGTACCGGGACAGGGCATCAGCCCCAGCATTTT
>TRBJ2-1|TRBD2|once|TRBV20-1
CSASSSGSYNEQFF
TGCAGTGCTAGTTCTAGCGGGAGCTACAATGAGCAGTTCTTC
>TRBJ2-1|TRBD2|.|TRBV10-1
CASSASGRLNNEQFF
TGCGCCAGCAGTGCAAGCGGGAGGCTTAACAATGAGCAGTTCTTC
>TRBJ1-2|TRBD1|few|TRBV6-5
CASTRTGTGGFYGYTF
TGTGCCAGCACCCGGACCGGGACAGGGGGCTTCTATGGCTACACCTTC
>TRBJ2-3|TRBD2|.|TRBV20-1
CSALTSGGADTQYF
TGCAGTGCCCTGACTAGCGGGGGGGCAGATACGCAGTATTTT
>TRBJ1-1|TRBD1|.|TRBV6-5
CASRGTGEVRGAFF
TGTGCCAGCAGAGGGACAGGGGAGGTCCGGGGAGCTTTCTTT
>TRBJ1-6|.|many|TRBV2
CASSEQSRRPHF
TGTGCCAGCAGTGAACAATCCAGGCGGCCCCACTTT
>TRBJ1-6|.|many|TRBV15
CATSRDPGLPGGTLHF
TGTGCCACCAGCAGAGATCCGGGCCTTCCTGGGGGAACCCTCCACTTT
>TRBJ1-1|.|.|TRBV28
CASSPTGLWNTEAFF
TGTGCCAGCAGTCCAACAGGCCTTTGGAACACTGAAGCTTTCTTT
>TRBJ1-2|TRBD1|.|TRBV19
CASSLSGTGRPYGYTF
TGTGCCAGTAGTCTCTCCGGGACAGGCAGACCCTATGGCTACACCTTC
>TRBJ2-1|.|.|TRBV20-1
CSARALVSRSSYNEQFF
TGCAGTGCTAGAGCACTCGTATCACGGAGCTCCTACAATGAGCAGTTCTTC
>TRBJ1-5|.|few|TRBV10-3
CAINADGGQPQHF
TGTGCCATCAACGCGGACGGGGGCCAGCCCCAGCATTTT
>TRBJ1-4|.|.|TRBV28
CASAGASEEKLFF
TGTGCCAGCGCAGGGGCGTCGGAGGAAAAACTGTTTTTT
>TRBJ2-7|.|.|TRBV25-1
CASSDRLIRGTYEQYF
TGTGCCAGCAGTGACCGCCTCATCAGGGGGACTTACGAGCAGTACTTC
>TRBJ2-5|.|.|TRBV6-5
CASSETQYF
TGTGCCAGCAGCGAGACCCAGTACTTC
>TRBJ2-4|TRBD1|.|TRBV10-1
CASKGAGTEKNIQYF
TGTGCCAGCAAGGGGGCTGGGACAGAAAAAAACATTCAGTACTTC
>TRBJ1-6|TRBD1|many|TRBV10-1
CASSESIGWDRGLSPLHF
TGCGCCAGCAGTGAGTCGATTGGTTGGGACAGGGGGCTATCACCCCTCCACTTT
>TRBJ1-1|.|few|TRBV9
CASSATGLRTEAFF
TGTGCCAGCAGCGCTACAGGGTTGAGAACTGAAGCTTTCTTT
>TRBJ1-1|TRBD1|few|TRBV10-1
CASSEDRGRSEAFF
TGCGCCAGCAGTGAGGACAGGGGGCGAAGTGAAGCTTTCTTT
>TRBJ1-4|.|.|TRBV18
CASSQGVNEKLFF
TGTGCCAGCTCACAGGGAGTTAATGAAAAACTGTTTTTT
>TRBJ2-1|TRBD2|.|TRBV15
CATSRGGGGLNEQFF
TGTGCCACCAGCAGAGGGGGGGGAGGGCTGAATGAGCAGTTCTTC